Below are 16 T cell receptor beta chains sequenced from a single sample in a study of OX40 agonist ivuxolimab in advanced cancers. Libraries were prepared by immunoSEQ multiplex PCR; TCRdb keeps only in-frame clonotypes and omits some of them. The sample consists of 70,000 to 95,000 clones, around nine tenths of them appearing once. The specimen comprised CD4+ or CD8+ T cells sorted from blood, sampled in a trial of the OX40 agonist ivuxolimab. Receptor source: an adult with an advanced solid tumor such as melanoma, head and neck, liver or kidney cancer.

The CDR3: CASSSTRVEETQYF. DNA for the CDR3: TGTGCCAGCAGCTCAACTCGGGTGGAAGAGACCCAGTACTTC. V usage is TRBV27 and J usage is TRBJ2-5; the D is unclear. The CDR3 contains 14 residues. The germline V gene has CDR1 MNHEY and CDR2 SMNVEV (reference sequence). The V and J ends lost 6 bases and 3 bases respectively, with 14 bases between them.

For the CDR3, the DNA is TGTGCCAGCATGGGACAGGGGGCACTAGGGAGCACTGAAGCTTTCTTT. Amino acid sequence: CASMGQGALGSTEAFF. The chain carries TRBV2 and TRBJ1-1; 12 positions agree with TRBD1. The CDR3 contains 16 residues. The germline CDR1 and CDR2 sequences are SNHLY and FYNNEI. With 7 bases clipped from V and 4 bases from J, the junction kept 10 bases outside the gene matches.

The sample holds one count of this clone. CDR3 nucleotide sequence: TGTGCCAGCAGGCAGGGGCACACTGAAGCTTTCTTT. Protein: CASRQGHTEAFF. V is TRBV6-5 and J is TRBJ1-1, with D possibly TRBD1 on 6 matching bases. With 6 bases removed from V and 3 bases from J, the gap between germline ends came to 8 bases. The CDR3 contains 12 residues. CDR1 is MNHEY and CDR2 is SVGAGI in the germline V gene.

This chain uses TRBV9 with TRBJ2-7; 14 bases are a match to TRBD2. Germline CDR1 is SGDLS and CDR2 is YYNGEE. The CDR3 runs 16 residues. Trimming took 4 bases from V and 5 from J; bases not matched to a gene: 8. CDR3 nucleotide sequence: TGTGCCAGCAGCCACGACGAGGGACTAGCGGGAGACGAGCAGTACTTC. Residues: CASSHDEGLAGDEQYF.

The CDR3 bases are TGTGCCAGCTCAGAATTCGGGCCCCGAGGCAATCAGCCCCAGCATTTT. It translates to CASSEFGPRGNQPQHF. V gene TRBV18 combines with J gene TRBJ1-5; D ambiguous. With 5 bases removed from V and 2 bases from J, the gap between germline ends came to 16 bases. The CDR3 extends over 16 amino acids. The germline gives CDR1 KGHSH, CDR2 LQKENI.

The chain carries TRBV5-1 and TRBJ2-1, with 10 bases fitting TRBD2. There are 14 residues in the CDR3. V lost 0 bases and J lost 8; bases outside the gene matches: 2. Germline lookup yields CDR1 SGHRS and CDR2 YFSETQ. CDR3 DNA: TGCGCCAGCAGCTTGGTAAGCGGGAGGGATGAGCAGTTCTTC. Translating it yields CASSLVSGRDEQFF.

V gene TRBV5-6 combines with J gene TRBJ2-5; no firm D call. The CDR3 extends over 15 amino acids. V dropped 3 bases and J dropped 3 bases, with 15 bases sitting between them. Germline V gene data show CDR1 as SGHDT and CDR2 as YYEEEE. CDR3 residues: CASSSDRIGKETQYF. The CDR3 DNA sequence: TGTGCCAGCAGCTCAGACCGAATAGGGAAAGAGACCCAGTACTTC. The full variable domain, rest sourced from reference TRBV5-6 and TRBJ2-5, is DAGVTQSPTHLIKTRGQQVTLRCSPKSGHDTVSWYQQALGQGPQFIFQYYEEEERQRGNFPDRFSGHQFPNYSSELNVNALLLGDSALYLCASSSDRIGKETQYFGPGTRLLVL.

The chain uses TRBV18 and TRBJ1-3; D ambiguous. This CDR3 comprises 16 residues. Trimming left V 2 bases short and J 0 bases short, with 11 bases between. Germline V gives CDR1 KGHSH, CDR2 LQKENI. CDR3 in DNA: TGTGCCAGCTCACCAAGGCAGGTGAGCTCTGGAAACACCATATATTTT. Translated, it gives CASSPRQVSSGNTIYF.

The V call is TRBV5-1, the J call TRBJ1-4, with TRBD1 matching 7 bases. The V and J ends lost 4 bases and 0 bases, in that order; junction bases with no gene match: 6. Germline CDR1 reads SGHRS; CDR2 reads YFSETQ. This CDR3 has 16 residues. CDR3 nucleotide sequence: TGCGCCAGCAGCCCGATTCAGGGGGCAACTAATGAAAAACTGTTTTTT. This translates into CASSPIQGATNEKLFF.

The count of this clone is one. The chain employs TRBV18 and TRBJ2-7, with 9 positions matching TRBD1. V was pared by 3 bases and J by 7 bases, with 4 bases of the junction left unmatched. Germline assignment: CDR1 KGHSH and CDR2 LQKENI. This CDR3 is 13 amino acids long. CDR3 sequence reads: CASSPTGGGEQYF. The CDR3 DNA sequence: TGTGCCAGCTCACCTACAGGGGGCGGAGAGCAGTACTTC.

A single count supports this clone. The rearrangement links TRBV19 to TRBJ2-5; D tentatively fits TRBD1 or TRBD2 (5 bases each). CDR1 is LNHDA, CDR2 SQIVND, per germline (reference sequence). V gave up 4 bases and J gave up 4 bases, with 13 bases separating them. This CDR3 spans 14 amino acids. The CDR3 loop is CASSTLEGRETQYF. CDR3 bases: TGTGCCAGTAGTACCCTCGAGGGGAGAGAGACCCAGTACTTC. Filled out from reference TRBV19 and TRBJ2-5, the complete variable domain reads DGGITQSPKYLFRKEGQNVTLSCEQNLNHDAMYWYRQDPGQGLRLIYYSQIVNDFQKGDIAEGYSVSREKKESFPLTVTSAQKNPTAFYLCASSTLEGRETQYFGPGTRLLVL.

The chain employs TRBV28 and TRBJ2-7, with 8 nucleotides matching TRBD1. V shed 4 bases and J 5 bases; nucleotides not matched to a gene: 10. The CDR3 has 15 residues. From germline, CDR1 is MDHEN and CDR2 SYDVKM. CDR3 amino acids: CASSSPDRDVDEQYF. The CDR3, as DNA: TGTGCCAGCAGTTCCCCGGACAGGGATGTCGACGAGCAGTACTTC.

The chain carries TRBV7-2 and TRBJ2-5, with 7 bases that match TRBD2. The CDR3 runs to 15 residues. The V gene end was trimmed by 2 bases and the J gene end by 5 bases; junction bases not matched to a gene: 8. Germline-derived CDR1 and CDR2 are SGHTA and FQGNSA. The CDR3 is CASSLSVWGGETQYF. DNA of the CDR3: TGTGCCAGCAGCTTATCTGTCTGGGGGGGGGAGACCCAGTACTTC. The full variable domain, completed using reference TRBV7-2 and TRBJ2-5, is GAGVSQSPSNKVTEKGKDVELRCDPISGHTALYWYRQSLGQGLEFLIYFQGNSAPDKSGLPSDRFSAERTGGSVSTLTIQRTQQEDSAVYLCASSLSVWGGETQYFGPGTRLLVL.

The genes are TRBV5-1 and TRBJ2-7; D call uncertain. Germline assignment: CDR1 SGHRS and CDR2 YFSETQ. The CDR3 length is 13 residues. Trimming stripped 1 base from V and 2 bases from J, with 7 bases between. In DNA form, the CDR3 reads TGCGCCAGCAGCTTGCGACAAACCTACGAGCAGTACTTC. Translating gives CASSLRQTYEQYF.

This clone was counted between two and nine times. This chain's CDR3 is CASSPGQIPTKEQYF. The CDR3 DNA follows: TGCGCCAGCAGCCCCGGACAGATACCTACGAAGGAGCAGTACTTC. The rearrangement links TRBV5-1 to TRBJ2-7, with D maybe TRBD1 (6 bases). V lost 4 bases and J lost 7, with 21 bases in between. This CDR3 is 15 amino acids long. Per the germline V gene, CDR1 is SGHRS and CDR2 is YFSETQ.

A note on this clone: Other DNA sequences in this specimen translate into the identical CDR3. The chain has TRBV7-9 and TRBJ2-7; TRBD1 matches at 7 bases. Germline V CDR1 and CDR2: SEHNR, FQNEAQ (reference sequence). V lost 5 bases and J lost 4; bases outside the gene matches: 8. This CDR3 has 14 amino acids. The CDR3 region is CASSPPGTVYEQYF. For the CDR3, the DNA is TGTGCCAGCAGCCCACCGGGGACAGTATACGAGCAGTACTTC. Filled out from reference TRBV7-9 and TRBJ2-7, the complete variable domain reads DTGVSQNPRHKITKRGQNVTFRCDPISEHNRLYWYRQTLGQGPEFLTYFQNEAQLEKSRLLSDRFSAERPKGSFSTLEIQRTEQGDSAMYLCASSPPGTVYEQYFGPGTRLTVT.